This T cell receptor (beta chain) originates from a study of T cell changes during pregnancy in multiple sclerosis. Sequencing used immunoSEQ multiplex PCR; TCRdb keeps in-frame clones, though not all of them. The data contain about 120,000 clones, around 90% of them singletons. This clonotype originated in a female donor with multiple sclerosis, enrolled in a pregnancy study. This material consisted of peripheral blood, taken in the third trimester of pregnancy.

DNA for the CDR3: TGTGCCAGCAGCCCCCGGGGGGCCGGGGAGCTGTTTTTT. It yields the protein CASSPRGAGELFF. The chain is built from TRBV28 and TRBJ2-2; TRBD2 matches 7 bases. The length of the CDR3 is 13 residues. Trimming took 6 bases from V and 6 from J; bases not matched to a gene: 4. Germline CDR1 reads MDHEN; CDR2 reads SYDVKM. Variable domain in full (rest from reference TRBV28 and TRBJ2-2): DVKVTQSSRYLVKRTGEKVFLECVQDMDHENMFWYRQDPGLGLRLIYFSYDVKMKEKGDIPEGYSVSREKKERFSLILESASTNQTSMYLCASSPRGAGELFFGEGSRLTVL.